This TCR beta chain stems from a study of shared clonotypes between healthy human individuals. Investigators divided CD4+ cells into CD45RA+ naive and CD45RA-negative memory subsets. General study findings and limits: It was observed that approximately 5% of naive CD4 clonotypes were shared across a few donors.

Sequencing was performed with immunoSEQ multiplex PCR; in TCRdb, only in-frame clones are kept and a portion is missing. The sample lists more than 900,000 clones, approximately 78% occurring once. Remarks on this clone: The antigen is undetermined.

The receptor was isolated from a young man in good health. Some clones in this sample may be carry-over from other donors' samples. Sequenced material: memory CD4+ T cells from PBMCs. Specified subset: CD45RA-negative fraction.

The CDR3 is CASSLGYYEQYF. CDR3 DNA sequence: TGTGCCAGCAGTTTAGGGTACTACGAGCAGTACTTC. The V and J genes are TRBV28 and TRBJ2-7; D not certain. Germline assignment: CDR1 MDHEN and CDR2 SYDVKM. Trimming took off 2 bases at V and 3 bases at J, with 5 bases between the two ends. This CDR3 contains 12 residues.